This is a list of T cell receptor beta chains from one sample in a study of T cells in Graves' hyperthyroidism and ophthalmopathy. TCRdb re-called the multiplex PCR reads with MiXCR, one entry per CDR3 protein. The sample carries hundreds of thousands of distinct CDR3 sequences, over 12% recorded once. Sequencing was done on a sample of blood. The receptors come from a middle-aged woman with Graves' ophthalmopathy. Both conserved end residues are part of each CDR3. D genes are given only for firm matches. Size is omitted from some rows. Given values are once, few, many or a class for expanded clones.

TRBV30,.,14,few,TRBJ1-2,TGTGCCTGGAGAAGTTTGGCAGGGGCGGGAGGCTACACCTTC,CAWRSLAGAGGYTF
TRBV18,.,15,many,TRBJ2-5,TGTGCCAGCTCACCACAGGACGGGGGTCAAGAGACCCAGTACTTC,CASSPQDGGQETQYF
TRBV28,TRBD2,17,.,TRBJ2-3,TGTGCCAGCAGTTTCCCCGGCTCTAGCGGGAGGACAGATACGCAGTATTTT,CASSFPGSSGRTDTQYF
TRBV2,.,14,many,TRBJ2-5,TGTGCCAGCAGTGCTGGACTTAAACAAGAGACCCAGTACTTC,CASSAGLKQETQYF
TRBV6-2/TRBV6-3,TRBD2,14,many,TRBJ2-7,TGTGCCAGCAGACCTAGCGGGATCTCCTACGAGCAGTACTTC,CASRPSGISYEQYF
TRBV5-8,.,15,.,TRBJ2-2,TGTGCCAGCAGCTTTTATAACCAGGGTACCGGGGAGCTGTTTTTT,CASSFYNQGTGELFF
TRBV10-3,.,13,.,TRBJ2-2,TGTGCCATCAGTGAAACCAGCCACGGGGAGCTGTTTTTT,CAISETSHGELFF
TRBV27,.,16,many,TRBJ1-1,TGTGCCAGCAGTTACCCCAGTGGGAGGAAAAACACTGAAGCTTTCTTT,CASSYPSGRKNTEAFF
TRBV6-1,.,13,many,TRBJ1-1,TGTGCCAGCTGGGTGGACCTGAACACTGAAGCTTTCTTT,CASWVDLNTEAFF
TRBV7-9,.,15,many,TRBJ1-1,TGTGCCCTAACGGATTCCGTTACGATGAACACTGAAGCTTTCTTT,CALTDSVTMNTEAFF
TRBV7-2,.,13,many,TRBJ2-5,TGTGCCAGCAGCTTATATCAGCAAGAGACCCAGTACTTC,CASSLYQQETQYF
TRBV30,.,14,.,TRBJ2-4,TGTGCCTGGATGAAGGACTACCCGAAAAACATTCAGTACTTC,CAWMKDYPKNIQYF
TRBV5-1,.,15,many,TRBJ2-7,TGCGCCAGCAGCTTAGGGCCGGATCGGGTCTACGAGCAGTACTTC,CASSLGPDRVYEQYF
TRBV11-2,.,14,few,TRBJ2-7,TGTGCCAGCAGCTTAGGGGCAGGGGGGAGCGCGGAGTACTTC,CASSLGAGGSAEYF
TRBV6-4,.,16,few,TRBJ2-3,TGTGCCAGCAGTGCTCAGGGACCTCCTACCACAGATACGCAGTATTTT,CASSAQGPPTTDTQYF
TRBV19,.,13,.,TRBJ1-5,TGTGCCAGTACCTGGACCCTTAATCAGCCCCAGCATTTT,CASTWTLNQPQHF
TRBV9,.,15,many,TRBJ2-5,TGTGCCAGCAGCGTAGCCGAGAGTGTTCGGGAGACCCAGTACTTC,CASSVAESVRETQYF
TRBV27,.,15,many,TRBJ1-4,TGTGCCAGCAGTCTAGGGCCCACAACTAATGAAAAACTGTTTTTT,CASSLGPTTNEKLFF
TRBV12-3/TRBV12-4,.,15,many,TRBJ1-1,TGTGCCAGCAGAACACGGACCGGCATGAACACTGAAGCTTTCTTT,CASRTRTGMNTEAFF
TRBV6-2/TRBV6-3,.,14,many,TRBJ2-7,TGTGCCAGCAGTTATCTGCAGTCTTACTACGAGCAGTACTTC,CASSYLQSYYEQYF
TRBV6-2/TRBV6-3,.,10,many,TRBJ2-7,TGTGCCGCGGGTACCTACGAGCAGTACTTC,CAAGTYEQYF
TRBV14,.,17,many,TRBJ2-7,TGTGCCAGCAGCCAAGTAGGGGGTTCTGGACGAGCCTACGAGCAGTACTTC,CASSQVGGSGRAYEQYF
TRBV19,.,14,many,TRBJ2-7,TGTGCCAGTAGTCCAGGGAGCGAACTTGACGAGCAGTACTTC,CASSPGSELDEQYF
TRBV11-2,TRBD2,17,.,TRBJ2-5,TGTGCCAGCAGCTTTGGACTAGCGGGAGGACGATGGGAGACCCAGTACTTC,CASSFGLAGGRWETQYF
TRBV6-1,.,13,few,TRBJ2-7,TGTGCCAGCAGTCCGACAGGAAGGCACGAGCAGTACTTC,CASSPTGRHEQYF
TRBV7-2,.,14,many,TRBJ2-7,TGTGCCAGCAGCTCCTGGGCGGGATCCTACGAGCAGTACTTC,CASSSWAGSYEQYF
TRBV20-1,TRBD1,15,many,TRBJ2-7,TGCAGTGCTCTCCGCGGGACAGGGGGCGTCTACGAGCAGTACTTC,CSALRGTGGVYEQYF
TRBV7-2,.,13,many,TRBJ1-5,TGTGCCAGCAGCCGATTAGCAAATCAGCCCCAGCATTTT,CASSRLANQPQHF
TRBV28,TRBD1,12,many,TRBJ2-7,TGTGCTTCCGGGACAGGGATATACGAGCAGTACTTC,CASGTGIYEQYF
TRBV27,TRBD2,14,many,TRBJ2-2,TGTGCCAGCAGTTTACTAGCGGGAGCCGGGGAGCTGTTTTTT,CASSLLAGAGELFF
TRBV6-2/TRBV6-3,.,17,many,TRBJ2-7,TGTGCCAGCAGTTACTCGTCGCTGGCCCCGGGGTCCTACGAGCAGTACTTC,CASSYSSLAPGSYEQYF
TRBV28,.,11,many,TRBJ1-1,TGTGCCAGCAGCGGCAGGGGAGGAGCTTTCTTT,CASSGRGGAFF